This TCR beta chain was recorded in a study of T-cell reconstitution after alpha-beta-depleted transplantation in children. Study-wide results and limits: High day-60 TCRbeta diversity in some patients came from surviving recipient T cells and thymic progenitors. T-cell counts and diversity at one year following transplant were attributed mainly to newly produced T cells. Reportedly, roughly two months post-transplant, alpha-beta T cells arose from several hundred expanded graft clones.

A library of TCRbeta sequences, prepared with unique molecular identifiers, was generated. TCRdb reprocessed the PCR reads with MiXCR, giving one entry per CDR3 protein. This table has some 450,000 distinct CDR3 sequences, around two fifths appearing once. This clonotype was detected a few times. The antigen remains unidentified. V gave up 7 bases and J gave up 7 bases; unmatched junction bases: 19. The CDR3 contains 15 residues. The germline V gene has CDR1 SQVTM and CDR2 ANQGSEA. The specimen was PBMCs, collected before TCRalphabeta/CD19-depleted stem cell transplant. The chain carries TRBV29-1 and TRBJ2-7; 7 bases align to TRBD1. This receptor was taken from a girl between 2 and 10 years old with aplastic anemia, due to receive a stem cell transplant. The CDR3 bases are TGCAGCGCCCTGACAGGGTCGGGGATATTTGGGGAGCAGTACTTC. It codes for CSALTGSGIFGEQYF.